Below, 3 T cell receptor beta chains from the same sample are listed, as sequenced in a study of cytomegalovirus exposure and HLA in healthy donors. It was with 60 Vbeta and 13 Jbeta primers that the PCR ran. Assay: immunoSEQ multiplex PCR; the TCRdb copy retains only in-frame clones and omits some. Found here are about 140,000 clones, roughly four fifths of them singletons; the top ten hold more than 2.5%. Source material: PBMCs. These receptors came from a man between 18 and 35 years old in good health and CMV-seropositive.

V usage is TRBV7-8 and J usage is TRBJ2-1, with 8 bases lining up with TRBD1. Germline V lookup: CDR1 SGHVS, CDR2 FQNEAQ. The CDR3 length is 17 residues. Trimming removed 5 bases from V and 3 bases from J; junction bases left unmatched: 12. The chain's CDR3 is CASSTRQGSPYYNEQFF. As DNA, the CDR3 is TGTGCCAGCAGCACAAGACAGGGGTCTCCCTACTACAATGAGCAGTTCTTC.

The rearrangement uses TRBV7-9 and TRBJ1-1; the D gene is possibly TRBD1 (6 bases). V lost 5 bases to trimming and J lost 5 bases, with 21 bases between them. From germline, CDR1 is SEHNR and CDR2 FQNEAQ (reference sequence). This CDR3 is built from 16 residues. The CDR3 loop reads CASSPRWQGTWTEAFF. The CDR3 DNA follows: TGTGCCAGCAGCCCACGTTGGCAGGGGACATGGACTGAAGCTTTCTTT.

The V call is TRBV4-1, the J call TRBJ1-1; D perhaps matches TRBD1 (5 bases). The CDR3 is 20 residues long. CDR1 and CDR2 from the germline V gene are MGHRA and YSYEKL. V was shortened by 0 bases and J by 2 bases, with 25 bases between the two germline ends. This chain's CDR3 is CASSQDNSAGTLFLNTEAFF. The CDR3 DNA reads TGCGCCAGCAGCCAAGATAATTCGGCGGGGACTCTTTTTCTTAACACTGAAGCTTTCTTT.